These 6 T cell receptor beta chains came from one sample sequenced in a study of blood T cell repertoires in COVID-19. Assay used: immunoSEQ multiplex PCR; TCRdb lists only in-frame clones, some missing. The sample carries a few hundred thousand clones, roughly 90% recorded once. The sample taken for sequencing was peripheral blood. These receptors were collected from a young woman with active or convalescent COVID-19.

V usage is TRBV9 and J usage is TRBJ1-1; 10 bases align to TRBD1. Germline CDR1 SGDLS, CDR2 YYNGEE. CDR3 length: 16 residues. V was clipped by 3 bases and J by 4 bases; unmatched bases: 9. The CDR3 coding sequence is TGTGCCAGCAGCGAAAGACAGGGGGCGGGGGCCACTGAAGCTTTCTTT. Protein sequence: CASSERQGAGATEAFF. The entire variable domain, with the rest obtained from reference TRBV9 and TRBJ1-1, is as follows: DSGVTQTPKHLITATGQRVTLRCSPRSGDLSVYWYQQSLDQGLQFLIQYYNGEERAKGNILERFSAQQFPDLHSELNLSSLELGDSALYFCASSERQGAGATEAFFGQGTRLTVV.

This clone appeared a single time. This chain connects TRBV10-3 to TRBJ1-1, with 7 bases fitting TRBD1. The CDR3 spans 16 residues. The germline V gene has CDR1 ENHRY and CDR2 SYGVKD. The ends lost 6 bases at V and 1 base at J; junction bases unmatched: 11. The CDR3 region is CAIRKTGTEQNTEAFF. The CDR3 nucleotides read TGTGCCATCAGGAAGACCGGGACAGAGCAGAACACTGAAGCTTTCTTT.

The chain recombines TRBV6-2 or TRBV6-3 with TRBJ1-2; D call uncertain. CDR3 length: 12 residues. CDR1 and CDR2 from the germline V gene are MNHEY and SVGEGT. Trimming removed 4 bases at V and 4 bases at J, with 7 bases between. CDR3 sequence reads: CASSFSSYGYTF. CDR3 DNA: TGTGCCAGCAGTTTTTCCAGCTATGGCTACACCTTC.

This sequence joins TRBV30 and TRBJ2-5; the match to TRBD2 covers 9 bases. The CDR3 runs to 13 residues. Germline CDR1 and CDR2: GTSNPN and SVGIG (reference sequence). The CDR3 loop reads CALSGGYQETQYF. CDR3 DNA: TGTGCACTAAGCGGGGGGTACCAAGAGACCCAGTACTTC.

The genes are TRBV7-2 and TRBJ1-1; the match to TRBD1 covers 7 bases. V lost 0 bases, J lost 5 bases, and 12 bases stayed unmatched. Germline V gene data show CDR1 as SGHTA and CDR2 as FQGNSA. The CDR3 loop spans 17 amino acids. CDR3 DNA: TGTGCCAGCAGCTTAGCATCCCGACAGGGCCAGGGGACTGAAGCTTTCTTT. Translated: CASSLASRQGQGTEAFF.

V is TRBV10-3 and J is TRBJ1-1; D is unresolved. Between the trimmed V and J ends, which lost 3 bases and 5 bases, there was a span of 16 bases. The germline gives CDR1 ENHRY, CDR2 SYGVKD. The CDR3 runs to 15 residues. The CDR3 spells CAISDPVRASTEAFF. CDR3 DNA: TGTGCCATCAGTGACCCTGTCCGAGCTAGTACTGAAGCTTTCTTT.